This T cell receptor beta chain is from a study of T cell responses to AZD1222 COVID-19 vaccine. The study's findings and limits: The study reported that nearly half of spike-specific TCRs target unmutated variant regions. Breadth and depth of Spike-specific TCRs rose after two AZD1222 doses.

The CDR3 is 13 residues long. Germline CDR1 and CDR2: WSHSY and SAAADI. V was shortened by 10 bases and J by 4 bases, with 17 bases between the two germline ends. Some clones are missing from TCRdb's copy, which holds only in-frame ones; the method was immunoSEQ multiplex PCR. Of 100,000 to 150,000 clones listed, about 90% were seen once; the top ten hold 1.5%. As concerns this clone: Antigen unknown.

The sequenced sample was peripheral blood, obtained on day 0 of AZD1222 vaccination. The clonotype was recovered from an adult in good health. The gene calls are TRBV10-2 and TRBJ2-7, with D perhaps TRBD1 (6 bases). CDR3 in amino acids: CATGQLGEYEQYF. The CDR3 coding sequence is TGCGCCACCGGACAGTTGGGGGAGTACGAGCAGTACTTC.